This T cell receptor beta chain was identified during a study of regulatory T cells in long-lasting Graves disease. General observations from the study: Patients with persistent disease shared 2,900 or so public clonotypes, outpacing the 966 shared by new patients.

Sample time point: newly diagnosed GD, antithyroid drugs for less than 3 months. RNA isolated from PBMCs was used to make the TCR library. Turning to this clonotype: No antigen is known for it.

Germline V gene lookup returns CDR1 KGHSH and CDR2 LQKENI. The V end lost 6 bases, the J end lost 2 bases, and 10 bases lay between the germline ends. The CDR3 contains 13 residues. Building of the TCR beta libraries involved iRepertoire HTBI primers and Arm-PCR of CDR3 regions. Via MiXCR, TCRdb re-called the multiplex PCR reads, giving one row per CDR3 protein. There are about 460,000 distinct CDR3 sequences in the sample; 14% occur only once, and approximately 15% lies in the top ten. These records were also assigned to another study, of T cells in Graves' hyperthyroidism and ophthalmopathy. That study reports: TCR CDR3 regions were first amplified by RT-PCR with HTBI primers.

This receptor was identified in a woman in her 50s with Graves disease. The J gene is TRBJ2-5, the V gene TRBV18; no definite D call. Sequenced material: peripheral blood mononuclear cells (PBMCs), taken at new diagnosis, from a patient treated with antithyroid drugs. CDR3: CASSSPHQETQYF. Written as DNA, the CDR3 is TGTGCCAGCTCTTCCCCGCATCAAGAGACCCAGTACTTC.